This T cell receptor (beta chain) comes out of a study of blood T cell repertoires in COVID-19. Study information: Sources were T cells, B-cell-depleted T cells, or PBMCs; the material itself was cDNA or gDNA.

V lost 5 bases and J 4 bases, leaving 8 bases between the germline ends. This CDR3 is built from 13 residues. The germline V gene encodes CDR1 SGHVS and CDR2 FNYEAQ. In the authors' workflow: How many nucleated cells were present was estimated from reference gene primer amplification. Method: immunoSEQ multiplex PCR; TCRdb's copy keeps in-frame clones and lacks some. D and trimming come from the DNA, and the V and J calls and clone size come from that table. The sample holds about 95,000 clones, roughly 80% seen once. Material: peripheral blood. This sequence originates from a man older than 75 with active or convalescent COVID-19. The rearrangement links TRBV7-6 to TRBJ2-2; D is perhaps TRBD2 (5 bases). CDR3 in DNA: TGTGCCAGCAGCGTCAGCGGCACCGGGGAGCTGTTTTTT. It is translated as CASSVSGTGELFF.